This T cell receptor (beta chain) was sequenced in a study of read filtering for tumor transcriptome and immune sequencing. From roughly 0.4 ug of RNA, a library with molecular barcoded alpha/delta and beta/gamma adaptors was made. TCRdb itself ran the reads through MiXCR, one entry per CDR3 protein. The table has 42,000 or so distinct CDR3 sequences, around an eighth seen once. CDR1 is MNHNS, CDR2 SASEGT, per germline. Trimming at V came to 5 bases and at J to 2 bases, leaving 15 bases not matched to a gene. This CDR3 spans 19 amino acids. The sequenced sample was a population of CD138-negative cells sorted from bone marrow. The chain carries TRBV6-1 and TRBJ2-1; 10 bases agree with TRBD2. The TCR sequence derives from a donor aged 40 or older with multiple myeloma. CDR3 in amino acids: CASSPRTSGTPNPYNEQFF. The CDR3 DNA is TGTGCCAGCAGTCCCCGGACTAGCGGCACTCCAAACCCCTACAATGAGCAGTTCTTC.